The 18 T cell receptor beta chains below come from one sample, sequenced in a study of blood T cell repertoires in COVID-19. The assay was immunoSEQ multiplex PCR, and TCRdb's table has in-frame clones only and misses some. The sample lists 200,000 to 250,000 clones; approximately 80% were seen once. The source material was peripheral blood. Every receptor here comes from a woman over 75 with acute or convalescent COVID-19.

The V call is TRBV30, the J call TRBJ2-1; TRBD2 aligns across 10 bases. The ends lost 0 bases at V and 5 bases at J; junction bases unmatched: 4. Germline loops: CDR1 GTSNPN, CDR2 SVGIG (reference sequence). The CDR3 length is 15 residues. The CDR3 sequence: CAWSVQLAGNNEQFF. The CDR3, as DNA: TGTGCCTGGAGTGTACAACTAGCGGGAAACAATGAGCAGTTCTTC.

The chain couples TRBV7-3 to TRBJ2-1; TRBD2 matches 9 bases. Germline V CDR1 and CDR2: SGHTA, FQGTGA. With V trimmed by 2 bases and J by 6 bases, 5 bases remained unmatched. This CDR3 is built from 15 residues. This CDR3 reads CASSLGSGSFNEQFF. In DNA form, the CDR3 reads TGTGCCAGCAGCTTAGGTAGCGGGAGTTTCAATGAGCAGTTCTTC.

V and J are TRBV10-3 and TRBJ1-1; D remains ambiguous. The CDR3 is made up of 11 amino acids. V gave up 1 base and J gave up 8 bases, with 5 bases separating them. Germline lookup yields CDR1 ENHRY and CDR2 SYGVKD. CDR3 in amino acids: CAISEWREAFF. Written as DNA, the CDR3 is TGTGCCATCAGTGAGTGGAGGGAAGCTTTCTTT.

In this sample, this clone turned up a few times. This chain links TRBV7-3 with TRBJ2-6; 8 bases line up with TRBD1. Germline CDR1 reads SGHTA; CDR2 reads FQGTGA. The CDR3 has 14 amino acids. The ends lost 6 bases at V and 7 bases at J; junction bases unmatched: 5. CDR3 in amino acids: CASSPGGSANVLTF. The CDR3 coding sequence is TGTGCCAGCAGTCCAGGGGGCAGTGCCAACGTCCTGACTTTC.

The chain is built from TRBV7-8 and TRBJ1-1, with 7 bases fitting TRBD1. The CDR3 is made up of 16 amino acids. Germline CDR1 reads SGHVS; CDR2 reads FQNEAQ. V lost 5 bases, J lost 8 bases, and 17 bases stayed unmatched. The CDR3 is CASSPRDRSSPLEAFF. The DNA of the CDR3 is TGTGCCAGCAGCCCAAGGGACAGATCAAGTCCGCTCGAAGCTTTCTTT.

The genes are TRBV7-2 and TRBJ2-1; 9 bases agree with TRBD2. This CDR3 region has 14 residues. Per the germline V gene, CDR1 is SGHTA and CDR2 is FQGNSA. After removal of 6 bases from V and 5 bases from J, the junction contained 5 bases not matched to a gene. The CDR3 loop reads CASSSGLANNEQFF. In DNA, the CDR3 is TGTGCCAGCAGTTCCGGACTAGCGAACAATGAGCAGTTCTTC.

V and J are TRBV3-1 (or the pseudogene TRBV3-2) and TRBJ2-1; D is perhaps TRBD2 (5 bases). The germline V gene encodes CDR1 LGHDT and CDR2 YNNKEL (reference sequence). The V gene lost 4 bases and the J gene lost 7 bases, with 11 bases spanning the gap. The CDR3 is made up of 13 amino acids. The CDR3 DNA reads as TGTGCCAGCAGCCTAGATCCGGGGAATGAGCAGTTCTTC. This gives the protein CASSLDPGNEQFF.

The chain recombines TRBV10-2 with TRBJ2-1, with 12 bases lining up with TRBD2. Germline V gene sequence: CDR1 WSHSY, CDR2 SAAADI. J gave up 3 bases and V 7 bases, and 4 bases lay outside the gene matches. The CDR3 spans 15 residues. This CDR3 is CASTTTSGGYNEQFF. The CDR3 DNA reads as TGCGCCAGCACTACGACTAGCGGGGGCTACAATGAGCAGTTCTTC.

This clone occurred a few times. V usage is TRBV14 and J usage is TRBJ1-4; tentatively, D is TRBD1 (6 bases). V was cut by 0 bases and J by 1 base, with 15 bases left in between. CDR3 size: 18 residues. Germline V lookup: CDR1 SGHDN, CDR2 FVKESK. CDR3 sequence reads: CASSQEPPGQGTNEKLFF. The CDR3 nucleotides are TGTGCCAGCAGCCAAGAGCCGCCGGGACAAGGAACTAATGAAAAACTGTTTTTT.

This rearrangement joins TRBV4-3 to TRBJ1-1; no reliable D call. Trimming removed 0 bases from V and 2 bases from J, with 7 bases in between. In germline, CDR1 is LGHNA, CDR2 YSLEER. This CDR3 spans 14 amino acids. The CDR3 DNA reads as TGCGCCAGCAGCCAAGACAACAGAAACACTGAAGCTTTCTTT. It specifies CASSQDNRNTEAFF.

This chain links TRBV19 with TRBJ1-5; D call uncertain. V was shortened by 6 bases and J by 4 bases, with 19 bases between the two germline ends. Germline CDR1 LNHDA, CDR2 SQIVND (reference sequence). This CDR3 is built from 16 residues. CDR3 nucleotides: TGTGCCAGTAGGTCGGCTGAGGGAGGACCTAATCAGCCCCAGCATTTT. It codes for CASRSAEGGPNQPQHF.

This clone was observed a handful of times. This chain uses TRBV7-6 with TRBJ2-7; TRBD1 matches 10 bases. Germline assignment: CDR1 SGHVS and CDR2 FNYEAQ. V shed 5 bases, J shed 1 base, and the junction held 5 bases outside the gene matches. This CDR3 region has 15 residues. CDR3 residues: CASSPGQGGSYEQYF. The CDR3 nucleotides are TGTGCCAGCAGCCCTGGACAGGGGGGATCCTACGAGCAGTACTTC.

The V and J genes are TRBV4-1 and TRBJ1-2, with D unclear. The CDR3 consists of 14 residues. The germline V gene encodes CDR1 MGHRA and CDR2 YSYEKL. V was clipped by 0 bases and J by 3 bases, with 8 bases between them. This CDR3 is CASSQDGTYYGYTF. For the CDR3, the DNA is TGCGCCAGCAGCCAAGATGGCACCTACTATGGCTACACCTTC.

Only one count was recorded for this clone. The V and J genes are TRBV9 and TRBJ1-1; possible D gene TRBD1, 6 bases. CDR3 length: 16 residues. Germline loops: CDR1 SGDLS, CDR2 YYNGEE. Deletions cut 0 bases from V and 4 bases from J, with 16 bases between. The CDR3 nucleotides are TGTGCCAGCAGCGTAGCTAGCAGGGGTCTGAGCACTGAAGCTTTCTTT. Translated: CASSVASRGLSTEAFF.

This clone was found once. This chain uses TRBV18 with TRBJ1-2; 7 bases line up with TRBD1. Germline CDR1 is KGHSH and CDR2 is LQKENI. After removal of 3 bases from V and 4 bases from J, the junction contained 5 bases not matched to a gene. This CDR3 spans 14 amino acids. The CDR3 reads CASSPSGTAYGYTF. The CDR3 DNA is TGTGCCAGCTCACCGTCCGGGACAGCCTATGGCTACACCTTC.

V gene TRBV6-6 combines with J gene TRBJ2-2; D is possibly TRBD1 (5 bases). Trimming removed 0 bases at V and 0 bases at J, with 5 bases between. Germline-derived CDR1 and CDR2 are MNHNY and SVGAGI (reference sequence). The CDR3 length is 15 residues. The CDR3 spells CASSYSTANTGELFF. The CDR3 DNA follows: TGTGCCAGCAGTTACTCGACAGCGAACACCGGGGAGCTGTTTTTT.

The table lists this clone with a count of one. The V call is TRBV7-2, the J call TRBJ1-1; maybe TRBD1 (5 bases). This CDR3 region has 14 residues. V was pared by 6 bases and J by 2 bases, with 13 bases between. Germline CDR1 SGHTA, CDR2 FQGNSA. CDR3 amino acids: CASSYTQGNTEAFF. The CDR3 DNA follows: TGTGCCAGCAGTTATACTCAGGGAAACACTGAAGCTTTCTTT.

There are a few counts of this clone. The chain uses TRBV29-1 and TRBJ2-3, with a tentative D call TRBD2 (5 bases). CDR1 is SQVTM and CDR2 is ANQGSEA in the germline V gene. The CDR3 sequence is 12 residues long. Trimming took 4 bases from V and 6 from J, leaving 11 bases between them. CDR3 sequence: CSVAVLGDTQYF. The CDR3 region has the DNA TGCAGCGTTGCCGTACTAGGGGATACGCAGTATTTT.